This T cell receptor beta chain was recovered during a study of blood T cells in healthy people across ages. This clonotype was counted between two and nine times. Alongside a J-beta primer mix, a sample-barcoded 5' primer served in a second PCR lasting roughly 6 to 12 cycles. MiXCR, applied by TCRdb to the 5' RACE reads, yields one record per CDR3 protein. This sample has about 970,000 distinct CDR3 sequences, with 51% found just once. This receptor was identified in an older woman in good health. The sample comprised blood.

This CDR3 is CASSQGGRAGETQYF. CDR3 DNA: TGTGCCAGCAGCCAAGGCGGGAGGGCCGGAGAGACCCAGTACTTC. This chain connects TRBV3-1 to TRBJ2-5; TRBD2 aligns across 9 bases. Germline V gives CDR1 LGHDT, CDR2 YNNKEL (reference sequence). The CDR3 loop spans 15 amino acids. J was trimmed by 4 bases and V by 1 base; bases with no gene match: 4.